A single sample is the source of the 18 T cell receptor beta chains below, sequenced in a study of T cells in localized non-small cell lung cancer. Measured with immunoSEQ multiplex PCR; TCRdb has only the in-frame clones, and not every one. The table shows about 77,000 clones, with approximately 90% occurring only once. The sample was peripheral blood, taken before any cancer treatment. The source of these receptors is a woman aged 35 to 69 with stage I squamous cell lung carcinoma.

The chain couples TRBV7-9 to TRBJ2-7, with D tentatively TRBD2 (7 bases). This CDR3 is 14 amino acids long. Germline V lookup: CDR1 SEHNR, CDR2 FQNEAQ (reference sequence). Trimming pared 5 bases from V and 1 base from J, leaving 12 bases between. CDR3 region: CASSGGGRSYEQYF. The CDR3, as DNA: TGTGCCAGCAGCGGCGGGGGCAGATCCTACGAGCAGTACTTC.

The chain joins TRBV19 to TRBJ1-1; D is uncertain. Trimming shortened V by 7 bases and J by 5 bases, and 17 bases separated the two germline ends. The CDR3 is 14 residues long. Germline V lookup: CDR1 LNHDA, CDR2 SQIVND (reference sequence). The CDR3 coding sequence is TGTGCCAGTACCCCATCCCGGGCCTCAACTGAAGCTTTCTTT. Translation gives CASTPSRASTEAFF.

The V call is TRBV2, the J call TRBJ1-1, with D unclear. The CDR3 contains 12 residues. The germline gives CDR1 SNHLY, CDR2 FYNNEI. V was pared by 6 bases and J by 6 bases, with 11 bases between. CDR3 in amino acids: CASSPDISEAFF. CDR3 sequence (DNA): TGTGCCAGCAGCCCCGACATCTCTGAAGCTTTCTTT.

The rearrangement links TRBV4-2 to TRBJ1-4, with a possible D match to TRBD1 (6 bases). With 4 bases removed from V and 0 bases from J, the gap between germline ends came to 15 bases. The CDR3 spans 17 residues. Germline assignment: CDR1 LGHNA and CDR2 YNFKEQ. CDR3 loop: CASSPDRFRATNEKLFF. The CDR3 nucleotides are TGTGCCAGCAGCCCAGACAGGTTTCGGGCAACTAATGAAAAACTGTTTTTT.

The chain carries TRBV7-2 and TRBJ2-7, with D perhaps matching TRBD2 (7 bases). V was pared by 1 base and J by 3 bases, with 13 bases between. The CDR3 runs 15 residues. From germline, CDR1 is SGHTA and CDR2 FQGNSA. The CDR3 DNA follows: TGTGCCAGCAGCTTAGACGCGGGGGCGGTCTACGAGCAGTACTTC. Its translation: CASSLDAGAVYEQYF.

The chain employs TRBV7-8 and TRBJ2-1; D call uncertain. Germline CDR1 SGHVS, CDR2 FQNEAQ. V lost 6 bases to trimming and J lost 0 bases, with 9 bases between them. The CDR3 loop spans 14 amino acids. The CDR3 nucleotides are TGTGCCAGCAGTCCAGATCACTCCTACAATGAGCAGTTCTTC. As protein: CASSPDHSYNEQFF.

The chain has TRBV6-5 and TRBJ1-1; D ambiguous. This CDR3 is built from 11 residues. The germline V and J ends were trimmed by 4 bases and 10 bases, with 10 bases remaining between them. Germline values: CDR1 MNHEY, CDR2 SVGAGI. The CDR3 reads CASSSLEGAFF. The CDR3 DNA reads TGTGCCAGCAGTTCTTTGGAGGGAGCTTTCTTT.

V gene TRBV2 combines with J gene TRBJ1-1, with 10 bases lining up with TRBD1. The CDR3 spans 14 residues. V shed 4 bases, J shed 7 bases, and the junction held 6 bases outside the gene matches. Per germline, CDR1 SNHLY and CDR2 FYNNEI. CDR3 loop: CASSGWRDRGEAFF. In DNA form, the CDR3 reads TGTGCCAGCAGTGGTTGGAGGGACAGGGGTGAAGCTTTCTTT.

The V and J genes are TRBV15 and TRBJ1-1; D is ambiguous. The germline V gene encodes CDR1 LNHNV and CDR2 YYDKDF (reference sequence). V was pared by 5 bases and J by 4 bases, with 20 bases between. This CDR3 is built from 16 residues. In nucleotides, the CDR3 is TGTGCCACCAGCGCCTCCACGGCGGAGTTGGGCACTGAAGCTTTCTTT. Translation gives CATSASTAELGTEAFF.

For the CDR3, the DNA is TGTGCCAGCCGTCCGTCAGGGCCGCTATCCTATGGCTACACCTTC. Amino acid sequence: CASRPSGPLSYGYTF. The chain links TRBV6-1 to TRBJ1-2, with D maybe TRBD1 (5 bases). Trimming left V 8 bases short and J 4 bases short, with 20 bases between. Per germline, CDR1 MNHNS and CDR2 SASEGT. The CDR3 has 15 amino acids.

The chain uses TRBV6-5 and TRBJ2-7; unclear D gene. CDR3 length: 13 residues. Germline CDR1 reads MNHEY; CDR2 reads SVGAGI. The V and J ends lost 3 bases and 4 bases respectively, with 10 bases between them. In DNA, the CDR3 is TGTGCCAGCAGTTATGGGGTAGTTTACGAGCAGTACTTC. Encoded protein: CASSYGVVYEQYF.

The CDR3 region is CASSLTIDTEAFF. The CDR3 DNA is TGTGCCAGCAGCTTAACTATTGATACTGAAGCTTTCTTT. The V and J genes are TRBV7-3 and TRBJ1-1; the D is unclear. Per germline, CDR1 SGHTA and CDR2 FQGTGA. The CDR3 is 13 residues long. V was trimmed by 0 bases and J by 5 bases, leaving 7 bases between them. Based on the CDR3 plus reference TRBV7-3 and TRBJ1-1, the full variable domain is GAGVSQTPSNKVTEKGKYVELRCDPISGHTALYWYRQSLGQGPEFLIYFQGTGAADDSGLPNDRFFAVRPEGSVSTLKIQRTERGDSAVYLCASSLTIDTEAFFGQGTRLTVV.

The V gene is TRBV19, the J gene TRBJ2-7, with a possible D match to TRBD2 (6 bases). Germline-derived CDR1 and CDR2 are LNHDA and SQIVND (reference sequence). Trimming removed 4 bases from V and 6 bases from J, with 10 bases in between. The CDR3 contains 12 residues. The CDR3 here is CASSSMGGEQYF. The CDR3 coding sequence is TGTGCCAGTAGTAGTATGGGAGGCGAGCAGTACTTC.

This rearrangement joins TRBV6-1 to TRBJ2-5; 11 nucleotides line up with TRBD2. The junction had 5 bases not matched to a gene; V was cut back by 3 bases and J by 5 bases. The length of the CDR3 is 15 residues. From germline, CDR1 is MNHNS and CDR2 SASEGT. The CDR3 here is CASSEWLAGGETQYF. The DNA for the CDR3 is TGTGCCAGCAGTGAGTGGCTAGCGGGGGGTGAGACCCAGTACTTC.

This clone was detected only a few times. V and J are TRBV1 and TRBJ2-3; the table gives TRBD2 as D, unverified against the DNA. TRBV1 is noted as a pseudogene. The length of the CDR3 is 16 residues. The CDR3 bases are TGCACCAGCAGCAACCGACTAGCGGGGACCCGCCATACGCAGTATTTT. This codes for CTSSNRLAGTRHTQYF.

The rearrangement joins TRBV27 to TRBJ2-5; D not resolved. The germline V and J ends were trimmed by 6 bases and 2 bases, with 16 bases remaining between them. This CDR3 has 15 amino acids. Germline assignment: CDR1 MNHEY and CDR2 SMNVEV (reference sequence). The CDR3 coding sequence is TGTGCCAGCAGCCAAGGCCTGGGCAATCAAGAGACCCAGTACTTC. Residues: CASSQGLGNQETQYF.

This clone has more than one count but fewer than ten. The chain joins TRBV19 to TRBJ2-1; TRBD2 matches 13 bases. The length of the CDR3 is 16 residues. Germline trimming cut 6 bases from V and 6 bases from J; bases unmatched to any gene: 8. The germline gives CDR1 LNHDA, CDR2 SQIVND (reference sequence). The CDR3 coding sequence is TGTGCCAGTAGCCTTTCACTAGCGGGGGGGCTCAATGAGCAGTTCTTC. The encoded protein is CASSLSLAGGLNEQFF.

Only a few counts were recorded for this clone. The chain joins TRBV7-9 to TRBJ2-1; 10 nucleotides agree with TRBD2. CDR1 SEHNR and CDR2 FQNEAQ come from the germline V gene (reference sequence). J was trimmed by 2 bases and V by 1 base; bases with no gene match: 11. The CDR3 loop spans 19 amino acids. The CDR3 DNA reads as TGTGCCAGCAGCTTAGTATATTCTAGCGGGGGCCTTCCCTACAATGAGCAGTTCTTC. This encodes CASSLVYSSGGLPYNEQFF.